The clone carrying this T cell receptor beta chain occurred a few times. Its antigen is still unknown. The entry originates in a study of response to subunit inactivated influenza vaccine. The study's findings and limits: It was suggested by the authors that few new T cells are recruited by each seasonal influenza vaccination.

TCRdb called the RT-PCR reads again in MiXCR, with one record for every CDR3 protein. The data show a few hundred thousand distinct CDR3 sequences, with just over 20% seen just once and roughly 10% held by the top ten. CDR3 length: 13 amino acids. V was pared by 5 bases and J by 7 bases, with 4 bases of the junction left unmatched. Germline CDR1 MDHEN, CDR2 SYDVKM. This clonotype was sampled from a man between 50 and 69 years old who received an inactivated influenza vaccine. This rearrangement joins TRBV28 to TRBJ1-5; 8 bases fit TRBD1. The sequencing here drew on PBMCs from blood, taken approximately 22 months after vaccination. Written as DNA, the CDR3 is TGTGCCAGCAGTCAGGGGGCTGCGCAGCCCCAGCATTTT. This sequence encodes CASSQGAAQPQHF.